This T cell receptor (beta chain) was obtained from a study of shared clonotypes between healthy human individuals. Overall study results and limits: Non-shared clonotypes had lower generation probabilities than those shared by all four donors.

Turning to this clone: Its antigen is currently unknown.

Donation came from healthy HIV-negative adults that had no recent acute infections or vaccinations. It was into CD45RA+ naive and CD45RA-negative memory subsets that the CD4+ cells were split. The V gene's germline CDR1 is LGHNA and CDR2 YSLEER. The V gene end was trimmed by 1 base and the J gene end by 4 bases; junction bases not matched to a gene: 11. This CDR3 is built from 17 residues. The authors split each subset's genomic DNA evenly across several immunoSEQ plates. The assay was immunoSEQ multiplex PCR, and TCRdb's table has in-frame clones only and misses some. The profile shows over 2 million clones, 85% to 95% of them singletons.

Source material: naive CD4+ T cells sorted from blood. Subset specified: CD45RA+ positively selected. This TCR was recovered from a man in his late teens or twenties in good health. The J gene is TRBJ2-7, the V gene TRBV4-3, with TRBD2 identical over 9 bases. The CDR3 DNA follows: TGCGCCAGCAGCCAAGGGTCGGGCGGGAGGGCCGGTTACGAGCAGTACTTC. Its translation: CASSQGSGGRAGYEQYF.